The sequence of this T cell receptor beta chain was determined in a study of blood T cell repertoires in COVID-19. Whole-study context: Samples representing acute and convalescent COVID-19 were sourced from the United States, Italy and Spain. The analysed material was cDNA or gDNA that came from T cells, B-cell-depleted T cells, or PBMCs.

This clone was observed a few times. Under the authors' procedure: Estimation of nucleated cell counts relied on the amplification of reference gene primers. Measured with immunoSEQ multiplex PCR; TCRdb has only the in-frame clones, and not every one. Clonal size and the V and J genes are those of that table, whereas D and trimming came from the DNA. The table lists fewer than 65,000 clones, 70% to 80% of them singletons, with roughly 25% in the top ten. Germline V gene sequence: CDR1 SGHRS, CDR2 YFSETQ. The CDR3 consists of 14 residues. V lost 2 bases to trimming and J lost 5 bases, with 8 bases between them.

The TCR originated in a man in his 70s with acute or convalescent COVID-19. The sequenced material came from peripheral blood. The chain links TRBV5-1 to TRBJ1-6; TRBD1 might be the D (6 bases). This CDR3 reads CASSLGQNNSPLHF. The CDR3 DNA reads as TGCGCCAGCAGCTTAGGACAGAATAATTCACCCCTCCACTTT.